This T cell receptor (beta chain) stems from a study of blood T cell repertoires in COVID-19. For the study at large: There were acute and convalescent COVID-19 samples, and they came from the United States, Italy and Spain. Sample material is recorded as cDNA or gDNA derived from T cells, B-cell-depleted T cells, or PBMCs.

The V end lost 6 bases, the J end lost 6 bases, and 11 bases lay between the germline ends. Per the germline V gene, CDR1 is ENHRY and CDR2 is SYGVKD. CDR3 length: 12 residues. In the authors' methods: Scientists estimated how many nucleated cells there were by amplifying reference gene primers. Assay used: immunoSEQ multiplex PCR; TCRdb lists only in-frame clones, some missing. The V and J calls and clone size are taken from that table; D and trimming were inferred from the DNA. There are approximately 84,000 clones in the sample; approximately 83% occur only once, and around 27% lies in the top ten. This clone was detected once.

Material: peripheral blood. The chain uses TRBV10-3 and TRBJ1-1; D perhaps matches TRBD1 (5 bases). This clonotype was sampled from a woman aged 80 or over with acute or convalescent COVID-19. CDR3 loop: CAIRSREAEAFF. CDR3 nucleotide sequence: TGTGCCATCAGAAGCAGGGAAGCTGAAGCTTTCTTT.